The 4 T cell receptor beta chains below were found in one sample sequenced in a study of blood T cells in healthy people across ages. The use of a sample-barcoded 5' primer and a J-beta primer mix characterized a second PCR of roughly 6 to 11 cycles. A single record per CDR3 protein comes from TCRdb applying MiXCR to the 5' RACE reads. The table has roughly 1.5 million distinct CDR3 sequences, less than 45% seen once; the top ten hold less than 5%. Material for sequencing was blood. The receptors were gathered from a woman under 30 in good health.

V usage is TRBV4-1 and J usage is TRBJ2-3; possible D gene TRBD1, 6 bases. In germline, CDR1 is MGHRA, CDR2 YSYEKL. There are 15 residues in the CDR3. The V end lost 0 bases, the J end lost 0 bases, and 7 bases lay between the germline ends. The CDR3 spells CASSQEDRSTDTQYF. The CDR3 nucleotides read TGCGCCAGCAGCCAAGAAGACAGGAGCACAGATACGCAGTATTTT.

The table lists this clonotype with a few counts. This sequence joins TRBV6-5 and TRBJ1-1; D is unclear. This CDR3 is 15 amino acids long. Germline CDR1 reads MNHEY; CDR2 reads SVGAGI. V shed 6 bases and J shed 0 bases, with 14 bases lying between them. The CDR3 sequence is CASSPLGFLNTEAFF. Written as DNA, the CDR3 is TGTGCCAGCAGCCCCCTAGGCTTCCTGAACACTGAAGCTTTCTTT.

V usage is TRBV6-5 and J usage is TRBJ2-3; weak D call: TRBD1 (5 bases). There are 16 residues in the CDR3. Trimming removed 2 bases from V and 1 base from J, with 13 bases in between. CDR1 MNHEY and CDR2 SVGAGI come from the germline V gene. In nucleotides, the CDR3 is TGTGCCAGCAGTTACGGGGCAGGTATTGGCACAGATACGCAGTATTTT. Its protein product is CASSYGAGIGTDTQYF.

This clonotype was detected only a few times. This rearrangement joins TRBV7-2 to TRBJ2-3; 7 bases agree with TRBD2. The CDR3 is 14 residues long. Trimming cost V 3 bases and J 4 bases; bases outside gene matches: 4. The germline CDR1 and CDR2 sequences are SGHTA and FQGNSA. The CDR3 nucleotides are TGTGCCAGCAGCTTTAATGCGGGAGCAGATACGCAGTATTTT. Encoded protein: CASSFNAGADTQYF.